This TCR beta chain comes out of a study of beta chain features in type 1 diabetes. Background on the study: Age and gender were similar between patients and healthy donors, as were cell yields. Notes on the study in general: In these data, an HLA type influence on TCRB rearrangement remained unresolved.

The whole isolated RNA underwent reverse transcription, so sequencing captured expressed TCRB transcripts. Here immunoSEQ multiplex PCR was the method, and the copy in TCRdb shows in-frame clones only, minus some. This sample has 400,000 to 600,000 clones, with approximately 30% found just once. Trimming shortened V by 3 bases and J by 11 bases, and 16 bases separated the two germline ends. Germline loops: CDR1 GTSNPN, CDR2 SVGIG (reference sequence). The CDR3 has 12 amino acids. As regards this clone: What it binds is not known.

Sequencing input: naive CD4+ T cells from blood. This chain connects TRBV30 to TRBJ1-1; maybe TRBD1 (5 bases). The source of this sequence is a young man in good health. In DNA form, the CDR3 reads TGTGCCTGGAGAAGACAGACCCTTGAGGCTTTCTTT. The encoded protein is CAWRRQTLEAFF.